This T cell receptor (beta chain) was identified during a study of CXCR3-negative and CXCR3-positive naive CD8 T cells. Germline-derived CDR1 and CDR2 are SQVTM and ANQGSEA. CDR3 length: 18 residues. UMI-labeled 5' RACE TRB cDNA libraries were prepared from the cells. TCRdb processed the 5' RACE reads again and assigns one entry to each CDR3 protein, with no DNA. This table lists over 100,000 distinct CDR3 sequences. The chain couples TRBV29-1 to TRBJ2-3; the TCRdb call, TRBD1, lacks DNA for checking. This clonotype was obtained from a human donor in good health. Some clones in this sample may be carry-over from other donors' samples. The sequencing input was naive CXCR3- CD8+ T cells from blood. The subset was: CD45RO-CCR7+CD27+CD95- naive CD8+ T cells lacking CXCR3 (TNR3-). CDR3: CSVEGPFGQKFRTDTQYF.